The next 31 T cell receptor beta chains were all read from a single sample in a study of blood T cell repertoires in COVID-19. Some clones are missing from TCRdb's copy, which holds only in-frame ones; the method was immunoSEQ multiplex PCR. Here the sample spans around 220,000 clones, 86% being singletons. The sample comprised peripheral blood. These receptors were taken from a woman between 50 and 59 years old with COVID-19, enrolled during active disease.

The CDR3 sequence: CASGWGHPSYGYTF. CDR3 sequence (DNA): TGTGCTAGTGGTTGGGGACACCCCTCCTATGGCTACACCTTC. V is TRBV12-5 and J is TRBJ1-2, with a tentative D call TRBD1 (6 bases). Trimming took 4 bases from V and 4 from J, leaving 13 bases between them. CDR3 size: 14 residues. Germline-derived CDR1 and CDR2 are LGHNT and FRNRAP.

The chain joins TRBV4-2 to TRBJ1-6; tentatively, D is TRBD1 (5 bases). CDR1 is LGHNA and CDR2 is YNFKEQ in the germline V gene. The CDR3 has 16 residues. V lost 1 base and J 6 bases, leaving 13 bases between the germline ends. The CDR3 is CASSQGPPGRNSPLHF. CDR3 in DNA: TGTGCCAGCAGCCAAGGGCCCCCAGGGCGTAATTCACCCCTCCACTTT.

The chain joins TRBV24-1 to TRBJ2-3, with 9 bases fitting TRBD2. The CDR3 loop spans 17 amino acids. In germline, CDR1 is KGHDR, CDR2 SFDVKD. Trimming cost V 0 bases and J 5 bases; bases outside gene matches: 8. CDR3 nucleotides: TGTGCCACCAGTGATTTGAAGGTAGCGGGGGCCGGAGATACGCAGTATTTT. It is translated as CATSDLKVAGAGDTQYF.

A word on this clone: A read error may produce the germline difference seen at one junction end. The J gene is TRBJ2-3, the V gene TRBV7-6; TRBD2 matches at 7 bases. Germline assignment: CDR1 SGHVS and CDR2 FNYEAQ. The CDR3 runs 17 residues. The CDR3 region has the DNA TGTGCCAGCAGCCTAGCCGGGGGGACCTCTAGCACAGATACGCAGTATTTT. It encodes CASSLAGGTSSTDTQYF. Based on the CDR3 plus reference TRBV7-6 and TRBJ2-3, the full variable domain is GAGVSQSPRYKVTKRGQDVALRCDPISGHVSLYWYRQALGQGPEFLTYFNYEAQQDKSGLPNDRFSAERPEGSISTLTIQRTEQRDSAMYRCASSLAGGTSSTDTQYFGPGTRLTVL.

V is TRBV5-1 and J is TRBJ1-1; no reliable D call. The germline V and J ends were trimmed by 2 bases and 3 bases, with 8 bases remaining between them. Germline CDR1 is SGHRS and CDR2 is YFSETQ. This CDR3 has 13 residues. In DNA, the CDR3 is TGCGCCAGCAGCTTAGCACGATACACTGAAGCTTTCTTT. Its translation is CASSLARYTEAFF.

The rearrangement links TRBV6-5 to TRBJ1-1; D gene unclear. CDR1 and CDR2 (germline): MNHEY, SVGAGI. V was trimmed by 6 bases and J by 4 bases, leaving 18 bases between them. The CDR3 is 15 residues long. The CDR3, as DNA: TGTGCCAGCAGCTACGGGTCATTTGCGGGCACTGAAGCTTTCTTT. Amino acid sequence: CASSYGSFAGTEAFF.

V is TRBV20-1 and J is TRBJ1-5, with a possible D match to TRBD1 (5 bases). CDR1 is DFQATT, CDR2 SNEGSKA, per germline (reference sequence). This CDR3 contains 15 residues. Trimming shortened V by 3 bases and J by 5 bases, and 17 bases separated the two germline ends. CDR3 nucleotides: TGCAGTGCTAGTAGGGGAGGGGATTGGGATCAGCCCCAGCATTTT. This encodes CSASRGGDWDQPQHF.

This clone was counted a single time. The V gene is TRBV19, the J gene TRBJ1-1, with D perhaps matching TRBD1 (5 bases). Trimming took off 8 bases at V and 4 bases at J, with 11 bases between the two ends. Per the germline V gene, CDR1 is LNHDA and CDR2 is SQIVND (reference sequence). The CDR3 is made up of 12 amino acids. The CDR3 here is CASQTGITEAFF. The CDR3 DNA follows: TGTGCCAGTCAAACAGGAATCACTGAAGCTTTCTTT.

This clone was counted between two and nine times. V is TRBV5-1 and J is TRBJ2-7; TRBD1 is a possible D gene (6 bases). V lost 2 bases to trimming and J lost 2 bases, with 11 bases between them. Germline V CDR1 and CDR2: SGHRS, YFSETQ. CDR3 length equals 14 residues. In nucleotides, the CDR3 is TGCGCCAGCAGCTTAGAAGGGACACCCTACGAGCAGTACTTC. Translating gives CASSLEGTPYEQYF.

This chain links TRBV5-4 with TRBJ2-3, with 7 bases that match TRBD2. Germline V gives CDR1 SGHNT, CDR2 YYREEE (reference sequence). This CDR3 region has 15 residues. V lost 2 bases to trimming and J lost 0 bases; unmatched junction nucleotides: 3. The CDR3 nucleotides are TGTGCCAGCAGCTTCCCTAGCGGAAGCACAGATACGCAGTATTTT. As protein: CASSFPSGSTDTQYF.

This clone was seen a handful of times. V and J are TRBV30 and TRBJ1-1; possible D gene TRBD1, 6 bases. Per germline, CDR1 GTSNPN and CDR2 SVGIG (reference sequence). The V end was cut by 5 bases, the J end by 2 bases, with 15 bases between. The CDR3 is 14 amino acids. CDR3 in DNA: TGTGCCTGGGAGTTAACAGGGTTAAACACTGAAGCTTTCTTT. Residues: CAWELTGLNTEAFF.

This chain links TRBV3-1 (or the pseudogene TRBV3-2) with TRBJ2-5; D is perhaps TRBD1 (8 bases). CDR1 is LGHDT, CDR2 YNNKEL, per germline (reference sequence). The CDR3 runs to 16 residues. V lost 4 bases and J lost 3, with 18 bases in between. The CDR3 loop is CASSPRDRGGKETQYF. DNA of the CDR3: TGTGCCAGCAGCCCTCGAGACAGGGGAGGGAAAGAGACCCAGTACTTC.

The rearrangement links TRBV24-1 to TRBJ2-6; possible D gene TRBD1, 5 bases. Germline V gives CDR1 KGHDR, CDR2 SFDVKD. Between the trimmed V and J ends, which lost 3 bases and 4 bases, there was a span of 15 bases. This CDR3 has 17 amino acids. CDR3 protein: CATSDRAGKSGANVLTF. The DNA for the CDR3 is TGTGCCACCAGTGATAGGGCAGGGAAGTCCGGGGCCAACGTCCTGACTTTC.

This clone has just one count. The V call is TRBV7-2, the J call TRBJ2-2, with 11 bases aligning to TRBD1. CDR3 size: 19 residues. Unmatched junction bases numbered 15, after V lost 5 bases and J lost 4 bases. From germline, CDR1 is SGHTA and CDR2 FQGNSA. The CDR3 DNA reads TGTGCCAGCAGCCGCAGGACAGGGGGCATATCTCTCGGCACCGGGGAGCTGTTTTTT. It translates to CASSRRTGGISLGTGELFF.

CDR3 protein: CASSFYPYEEQYF. Written as DNA, the CDR3 is TGTGCCAGCAGTTTTTATCCCTACGAGGAGCAGTACTTC. The genes are TRBV28 and TRBJ2-7; D unclear. CDR1 and CDR2 from the germline V gene are MDHEN and SYDVKM. Trimming removed 3 bases at V and 7 bases at J, with 13 bases between. There are 13 residues in the CDR3. Complete variable domain (other parts from reference TRBV28 and TRBJ2-7): DVKVTQSSRYLVKRTGEKVFLECVQDMDHENMFWYRQDPGLGLRLIYFSYDVKMKEKGDIPEGYSVSREKKERFSLILESASTNQTSMYLCASSFYPYEEQYFGPGTRLTVT.

The CDR3 spells CASSLAGQPQHF. CDR3 coding DNA: TGTGCCAGCAGCTTAGCAGGACAGCCCCAGCATTTT. The chain uses TRBV13 and TRBJ1-5; D is ambiguous. V lost 1 base, J lost 7 bases, and 5 bases lay in between. CDR1 is PRHDT, CDR2 FYEKMQ, per germline (reference sequence). The length of the CDR3 is 12 residues.

The CDR3 spells CASSLEDSNGYTF. CDR3 DNA sequence: TGTGCCAGCAGCTTAGAGGACAGTAATGGCTACACCTTC. V and J are TRBV7-9 and TRBJ1-2; D perhaps matches TRBD1 (6 bases). The V gene lost 1 base and the J gene lost 6 bases, with 9 bases spanning the gap. CDR1 is SEHNR, CDR2 FQNEAQ, per germline (reference sequence). The CDR3 length is 13 residues.

The chain uses TRBV24-1 and TRBJ2-7, with D possibly being TRBD2 (5 bases). CDR1 and CDR2 from the germline V gene are KGHDR and SFDVKD. The V end was cut by 5 bases, the J end by 4 bases, with 29 bases between. This CDR3 region has 19 residues. CDR3 amino acids: CATSVTRRRRSGCRYEQYV. CDR3 DNA sequence: TGTGCCACCAGTGTTACCCGCCGGAGGAGGTCGGGTTGTCGGTACGAGCAGTACGTC.

The chain is built from TRBV9 and TRBJ2-1; the match to TRBD2 covers 7 bases. The CDR3 spans 14 residues. CDR1 and CDR2 from the germline V gene are SGDLS and YYNGEE. After removal of 2 bases from V and 5 bases from J, the junction contained 4 bases not matched to a gene. CDR3 loop: CASSVRDYNNEQFF. In DNA, the CDR3 is TGTGCCAGCAGCGTTCGGGACTATAACAATGAGCAGTTCTTC.

This clone has a handful of counts. The gene calls are TRBV6-5 and TRBJ2-5; 9 bases map to TRBD1. CDR3 size: 15 residues. The trim removed 6 bases at V and 2 bases at J, leaving 7 bases unmatched. Germline V gives CDR1 MNHEY, CDR2 SVGAGI. CDR3 region: CASSLGTGRQETQYF. The CDR3 nucleotides read TGTGCCAGCAGCCTCGGGACAGGGAGACAAGAGACCCAGTACTTC.

This clone was seen a few times. CDR3 nucleotides: TGTGCCGTGTCCTTTCAGGGTGAAACTCAGCCCCAGCATTTT. It translates to CAVSFQGETQPQHF. V is TRBV6-5 and J is TRBJ1-5; D might be TRBD1 (5 bases). The CDR3 has 14 amino acids. Germline values: CDR1 MNHEY, CDR2 SVGAGI. Trimming removed 11 bases at V and 6 bases at J, with 20 bases between.

CDR3 amino acids: CASSSTGGVSYGYTF. Here the CDR3 DNA reads TGTGCCAGCTCGTCTACAGGGGGCGTAAGCTATGGCTACACCTTC. The chain joins TRBV18 to TRBJ1-2, with 9 nucleotides matching TRBD1. V lost 6 bases to trimming and J lost 4 bases; unmatched junction nucleotides: 9. The germline gives CDR1 KGHSH, CDR2 LQKENI. The CDR3 totals 15 residues. The full variable domain, completed using reference TRBV18 and TRBJ1-2, is NAGVMQNPRHLVRRRGQEARLRCSPMKGHSHVYWYRQLPEEGLKFMVYLQKENIIDESGMPKERFSAEFPKEGPSILRIQQVVRGDSAAYFCASSSTGGVSYGYTFGSGTRLTVV.

CDR3 sequence reads: CASSLKGGSSGNTIYF. As DNA, the CDR3 is TGTGCCAGCAGTTTAAAGGGGGGGAGCTCTGGAAACACCATATATTTT. The chain has TRBV28 and TRBJ1-3, with D perhaps TRBD1 (6 bases). The CDR3 is 16 residues long. The germline gives CDR1 MDHEN, CDR2 SYDVKM. The germline V and J ends were trimmed by 2 bases and 0 bases, with 11 bases remaining between them.

This chain links TRBV19 with TRBJ1-2; 9 bases fit TRBD1. Germline values: CDR1 LNHDA, CDR2 SQIVND (reference sequence). V lost 5 bases to trimming and J lost 4 bases; unmatched junction nucleotides: 8. The CDR3 has 15 residues. CDR3 loop: CASSPRTGEGYGYTF. The CDR3 nucleotides are TGTGCCAGTAGTCCACGGACAGGGGAGGGCTATGGCTACACCTTC.

The chain couples TRBV6-5 to TRBJ2-7; possibly TRBD1 for D (8 bases). The length of the CDR3 is 14 residues. Germline-derived CDR1 and CDR2 are MNHEY and SVGAGI. V shed 6 bases and J shed 1 base, with 13 bases lying between them. CDR3 in DNA: TGTGCCAGCAGACAGGGGGGGGTGTCCTACGAGCAGTACTTC. Translation gives CASRQGGVSYEQYF.

The CDR3 is CASSDRGAGGKLFF. CDR3 DNA: TGCGCCAGCAGTGACAGGGGTGCGGGTGGAAAACTGTTTTTT. V and J are TRBV10-1 and TRBJ1-4, with D perhaps TRBD1 (6 bases). CDR3 length equals 14 residues. V was trimmed by 3 bases and J by 10 bases, leaving 15 bases between them. CDR1 and CDR2 (germline): WNHNN, SYGVQD (reference sequence).

The CDR3: CASSYSIGNSGANVLTF. CDR3 nucleotide sequence: TGTGCCAGCAGTTACTCGATCGGGAACTCTGGGGCCAACGTCCTGACTTTC. The rearrangement links TRBV6-2 or TRBV6-3 to TRBJ2-6, with a weak D call TRBD2 (5 bases). V was pared by 0 bases and J by 0 bases, with 9 bases between. CDR1 is MNHEY, CDR2 SVGEGT, per germline. The CDR3 has 17 amino acids.

The chain uses TRBV10-3 and TRBJ2-1; TRBD1 matches 9 bases. V shed 0 bases, J shed 8 bases, and the junction held 5 bases outside the gene matches. This CDR3 is built from 15 residues. Germline assignment: CDR1 ENHRY and CDR2 SYGVKD. CDR3 sequence reads: CAISESGTGMDEQFF. CDR3 in DNA: TGTGCCATCAGTGAGTCAGGGACAGGGATGGATGAGCAGTTCTTC.

V usage is TRBV5-1 and J usage is TRBJ1-6; 7 bases match TRBD1. V lost 3 bases to trimming and J lost 13 bases; unmatched junction nucleotides: 10. Germline CDR1 reads SGHRS; CDR2 reads YFSETQ. There are 14 residues in the CDR3. The chain's CDR3 is CASSSSGQFPPLHF. DNA of the CDR3: TGCGCCAGCAGCTCCTCGGGACAGTTCCCGCCCCTCCACTTT.

V is TRBV5-6 and J is TRBJ2-4; D gene uncertain. This CDR3 spans 12 amino acids. Germline assignment: CDR1 SGHDT and CDR2 YYEEEE. Trimming took off 0 bases at V and 6 bases at J, with 4 bases between the two ends. CDR3: CASSLALNIQYF. In DNA, the CDR3 is TGTGCCAGCAGCTTGGCACTAAACATTCAGTACTTC.

The table lists this clone with a count of one. The V gene is TRBV11-2, the J gene TRBJ1-2; 9 positions match TRBD1. The CDR3 contains 14 residues. The V gene end was trimmed by 5 bases and the J gene end by 3 bases; junction bases not matched to a gene: 4. Per germline, CDR1 SGHAT and CDR2 FQNNGV. The CDR3 bases are TGTGCCAGCAGCCGGGACAGGGTGGACTATGGCTACACCTTC. Encoded protein: CASSRDRVDYGYTF.